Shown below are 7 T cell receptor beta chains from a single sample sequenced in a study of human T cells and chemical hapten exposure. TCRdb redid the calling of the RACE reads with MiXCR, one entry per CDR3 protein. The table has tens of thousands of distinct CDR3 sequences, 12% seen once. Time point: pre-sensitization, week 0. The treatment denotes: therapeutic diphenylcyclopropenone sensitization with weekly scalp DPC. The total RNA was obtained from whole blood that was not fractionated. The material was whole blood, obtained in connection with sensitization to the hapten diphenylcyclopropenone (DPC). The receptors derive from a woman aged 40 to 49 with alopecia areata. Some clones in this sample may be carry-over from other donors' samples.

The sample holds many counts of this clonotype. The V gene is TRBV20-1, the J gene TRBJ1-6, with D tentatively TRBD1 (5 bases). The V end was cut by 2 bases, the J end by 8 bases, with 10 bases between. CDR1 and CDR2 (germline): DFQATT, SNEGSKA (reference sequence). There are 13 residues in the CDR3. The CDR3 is CSARIQGDSPLHF. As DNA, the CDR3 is TGCAGTGCTAGAATCCAGGGAGATTCACCCCTCCACTTT.

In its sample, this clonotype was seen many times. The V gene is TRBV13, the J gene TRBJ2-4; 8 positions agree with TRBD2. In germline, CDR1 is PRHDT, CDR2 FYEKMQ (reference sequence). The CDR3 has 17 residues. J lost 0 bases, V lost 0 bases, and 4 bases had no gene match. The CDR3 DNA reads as TGTGCCAGCAGCTTAGGGGCAGCGGGAGCAGCCAAAAACATTCAGTACTTC. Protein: CASSLGAAGAAKNIQYF.

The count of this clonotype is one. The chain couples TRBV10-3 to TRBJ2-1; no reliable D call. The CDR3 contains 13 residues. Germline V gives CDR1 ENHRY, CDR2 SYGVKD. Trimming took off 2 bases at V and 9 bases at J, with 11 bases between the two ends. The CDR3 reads CAISEGSAPEQFF. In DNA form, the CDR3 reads TGTGCCATCAGTGAGGGGTCCGCGCCTGAGCAGTTCTTC.

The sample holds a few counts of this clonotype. The CDR3 DNA is TGTGCCAGCAGCCAAGGTCCAAATGAGCAGTTCTTC. Its protein product is CASSQGPNEQFF. The chain couples TRBV3-1 to TRBJ2-1; D not resolved. The length of the CDR3 is 12 residues. V was shortened by 1 base and J by 7 bases, with 5 bases between the two germline ends. From germline, CDR1 is LGHDT and CDR2 YNNKEL (reference sequence).

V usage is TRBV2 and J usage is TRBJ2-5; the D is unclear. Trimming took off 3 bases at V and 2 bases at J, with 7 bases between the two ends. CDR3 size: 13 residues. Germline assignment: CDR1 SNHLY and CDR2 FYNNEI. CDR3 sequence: CASSDHSQETQYF. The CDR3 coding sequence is TGTGCCAGCAGTGATCATTCTCAAGAGACCCAGTACTTC.

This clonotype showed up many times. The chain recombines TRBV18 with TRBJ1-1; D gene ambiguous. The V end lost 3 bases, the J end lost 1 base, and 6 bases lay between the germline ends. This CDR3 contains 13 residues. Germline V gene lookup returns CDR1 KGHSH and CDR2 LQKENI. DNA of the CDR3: TGTGCCAGCTCACCGCGGGAGAACACTGAAGCTTTCTTT. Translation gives CASSPRENTEAFF.

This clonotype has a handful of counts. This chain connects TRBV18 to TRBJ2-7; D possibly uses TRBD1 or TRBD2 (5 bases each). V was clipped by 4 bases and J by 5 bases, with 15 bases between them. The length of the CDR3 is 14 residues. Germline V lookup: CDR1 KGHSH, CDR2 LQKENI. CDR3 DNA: TGTGCCAGCTCACACCCGGGACCCATTGACGAGCAGTACTTC. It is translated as CASSHPGPIDEQYF.